Included here is one TCR beta chain sequence, with context. With 3 bases removed from V and 5 bases from J, the gap between germline ends came to 13 bases. The CDR3 is 14 amino acids. Germline values: CDR1 SGDLS, CDR2 YYNGEE. The data were taken from a study of blood T cell repertoires in COVID-19. Overall study: The United States, Italy and Spain provided the acute and convalescent COVID-19 samples. Sources were T cells, B-cell-depleted T cells, or PBMCs; the material itself was cDNA or gDNA.

In the original processing: How many nucleated cells were present was estimated from reference gene primer amplification. The table came from immunoSEQ multiplex PCR; TCRdb's copy has only in-frame clones and leaves some out. V and J calls plus clone size are reproduced from that table; the DNA served to infer D and trimming. The top ten clones hold approximately 22% of a sample with tens of thousands of clones, 70% to 90% of them seen once. The specimen was peripheral blood. The V call is TRBV9, the J call TRBJ2-3, with D uncertain. The sequence was collected from a woman of 80 years or more in a cohort sampled during active or convalescent COVID-19. The CDR3 region is CASSERSSLDTQYF. The CDR3 nucleotides are TGTGCCAGCAGCGAGAGATCTAGTCTAGATACGCAGTATTTT.